The 4 T cell receptor beta chains below come from one sample, sequenced in a study of response to subunit inactivated influenza vaccine. Each CDR3 protein gets one entry after TCRdb re-called the RT-PCR reads with MiXCR. Of around 520,000 distinct CDR3 sequences detected, 10% to 15% appear once; the ten largest clones hold roughly 10%. This specimen consisted of PBMCs from blood, obtained on the day of vaccination. The receptor source for this set is a man aged 50 to 60 who received an inactivated influenza vaccine.

This chain links TRBV2 with TRBJ1-5; 7 bases are a match to TRBD1. CDR3 length: 13 residues. The V segment lost 11 bases and the J segment 3 bases; nucleotides outside the gene matches: 7. Per the germline V gene, CDR1 is SNHLY and CDR2 is FYNNEI. The CDR3 sequence is CAGKTGTNQPQHF. CDR3 nucleotides: TGTGCCGGAAAGACAGGGACCAATCAGCCCCAGCATTTT.

A few counts support this clonotype. V gene TRBV20-1 combines with J gene TRBJ2-3; maybe TRBD1 (6 bases). The CDR3 consists of 13 residues. The germline CDR1 and CDR2 sequences are DFQATT and SNEGSKA (reference sequence). Trimming took off 7 bases at V and 0 bases at J, with 11 bases between the two ends. CDR3 region: CSVYRASTDTQYF. In DNA, the CDR3 is TGCAGTGTGTACAGGGCAAGCACAGATACGCAGTATTTT.

This clonotype came up a few times. The rearrangement joins TRBV12-3 or TRBV12-4 to TRBJ1-6, with D uncertain. V was clipped by 0 bases and J by 9 bases, with 12 bases between them. CDR3 length: 15 residues. The chain's CDR3 is CASSLAEGLGSPLHF. CDR3 sequence (DNA): TGTGCCAGCAGTTTAGCGGAGGGTTTGGGTTCACCCCTCCACTTT.

This clonotype was seen repeatedly, ten times or more. The chain uses TRBV29-1 and TRBJ2-5, with 7 bases that match TRBD1. V lost 1 base and J lost 7; bases outside the gene matches: 15. CDR1 is SQVTM, CDR2 ANQGSEA, per germline. The CDR3 totals 16 residues. The CDR3 protein is CSVEVPGQLARGTQYF. The DNA for the CDR3 is TGCAGCGTTGAAGTCCCGGGACAGTTAGCCCGAGGGACCCAGTACTTC.